A selection of T cell receptor beta chains follows, all from one sample in a study of shared clonotypes between healthy human individuals. Sequencing used immunoSEQ multiplex PCR; TCRdb keeps in-frame clones, though not all of them. The sample records roughly 2,300,000 clones, 85% to 95% being singletons. Input material: naive CD4+ T cells from PBMCs. The receptors shown here come from a man in his late teens or twenties in good health. Some clones in this sample may be carry-over from other donors' samples. Both conserved end residues are part of each CDR3. D genes are given only for firm matches. Clone size, where shown, is once, few, many, or a class for clones that have expanded.

.	TRBJ1-4	TRBV27	TRBD1	TGTGCCAGCAGCCTGGACAGGGACCGATTAGAGTGGGGAAAACTGTTTTTT	CASSLDRDRLEWGKLFF
.	TRBJ1-2	TRBV28	.	TGTGCCAGCAGTTTAGGGACGGGCTATGGCTACACCTTC	CASSLGTGYGYTF
once	TRBJ1-2	TRBV6-1	.	TGTGCCAGCATCCGAACCCGGAATATGGGCTATGGCTACACCTTC	CASIRTRNMGYGYTF
.	TRBJ1-3	TRBV28	.	TGTGCCAGCAGTAGCGGCCCGGGACGGCGGGGGAACACCATATATTTT	CASSSGPGRRGNTIYF
.	TRBJ2-7	TRBV27	TRBD1	TGTGCCAGCAGGCTCGGGACAGGGACATACGAGCAGTACTTC	CASRLGTGTYEQYF
.	TRBJ1-3	TRBV5-1	.	TGCGCCAGCAGCATGGATCTACAGGGATCTGGAAACACCATATATTTT	CASSMDLQGSGNTIYF
once	TRBJ2-1	TRBV5-1	.	TGCGCCAGCAGCTTGGACAGGGTTGATGAGCAGTTCTTC	CASSLDRVDEQFF
.	TRBJ2-1	TRBV7-3	TRBD2	TGTGCCAGCAGCTTACGGGAACCTCGCGGGAGAGGCCATGAGCAGTTCTTC	CASSLREPRGRGHEQFF
.	TRBJ2-3	TRBV19	.	TGTGCCAGTAGTGCCGCTTGGGACTCGCTTAGCACAGATACGCAGTATTTT	CASSAAWDSLSTDTQYF
.	TRBJ2-3	TRBV11-2	.	TGTGCCAGCAGCTTAGATCCGTTCACATTAGATACGCAGTATTTT	CASSLDPFTLDTQYF
.	TRBJ2-1	TRBV7-8	.	TGTGCCAGCAGCTCCCCGATAGCGAGCAGCTACAATGAGCAGTTCTTC	CASSSPIASSYNEQFF
once	TRBJ2-5	TRBV11-2	.	TGTGCCAGCAGCCAGAGAGGCGCTGCACCCCAAGAGACCCAGTACTTC	CASSQRGAAPQETQYF
few	TRBJ1-1	TRBV5-4	.	TGTGCCAGTTCCACCAAAAAGAACACTGAAGCTTTCTTT	CASSTKKNTEAFF
.	TRBJ1-4	TRBV7-9	.	TGTGCCAGCAGCGTCCTCAGGGGAGGGAATGAAAAACTGTTTTTT	CASSVLRGGNEKLFF
.	TRBJ2-5	TRBV7-9	.	TGTGCCAGCTCGCCTCAGGGGGGCACCCAAGAGACCCAGTACTTC	CASSPQGGTQETQYF
.	TRBJ2-3	TRBV11-2	.	TGTGCCAGCAGCTCCAACCGGGACTTCGGTTCGAATACGCAGTATTTT	CASSSNRDFGSNTQYF